This TCR beta chain was obtained from a study of blood T cells in healthy people across ages. Overall study results and limits: Long-lived donors had more naive CD4+ cells and higher diversity than aged donors.

The table lists this clonotype with a few counts. As yet, its antigen is unknown. A read error may produce the germline difference seen at one junction end. The CDR3 totals 15 residues. In germline, CDR1 is SGHAT, CDR2 FQNNGV. The total RNA that was extracted per sample amounted to at least 5 micrograms. Together with a sample-barcoded 5' primer, a J-beta primer mix was included in a second PCR lasting about 7 to 11 cycles. TCRdb fed the 5' RACE reads into MiXCR, producing one record per CDR3 protein. The table shows approximately 810,000 distinct CDR3 sequences, with around 26% occurring only once. Sequencing input: blood. This TCR came from a woman at least 80 years old in good health. The chain is built from TRBV11-2 and TRBJ2-1, with 7 bases matching TRBD2. CDR3 amino acids: CASSLAGGSYDEQFF. The CDR3 nucleotides read TGTGCCAGCAGCTTAGCGGGGGGATCCTACGATGAGCAGTTCTTC.